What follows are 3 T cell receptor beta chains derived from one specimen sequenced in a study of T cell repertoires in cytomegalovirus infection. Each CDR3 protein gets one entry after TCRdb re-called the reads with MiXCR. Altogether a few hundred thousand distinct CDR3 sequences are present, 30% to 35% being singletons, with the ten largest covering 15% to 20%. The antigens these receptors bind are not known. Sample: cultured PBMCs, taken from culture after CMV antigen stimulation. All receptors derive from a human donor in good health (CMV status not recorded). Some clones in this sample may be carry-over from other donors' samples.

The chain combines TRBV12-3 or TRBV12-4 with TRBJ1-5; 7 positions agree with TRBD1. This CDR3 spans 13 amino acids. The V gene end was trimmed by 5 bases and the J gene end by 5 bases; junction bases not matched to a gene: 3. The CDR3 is CASSVTGHQPQHF. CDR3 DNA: TGTGCCAGCAGTGTGACAGGGCATCAGCCCCAGCATTTT.

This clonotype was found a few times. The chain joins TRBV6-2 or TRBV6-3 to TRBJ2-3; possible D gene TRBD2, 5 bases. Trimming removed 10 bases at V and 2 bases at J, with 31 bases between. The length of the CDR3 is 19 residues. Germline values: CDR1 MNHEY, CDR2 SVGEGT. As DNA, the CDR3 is TGTGCCACCTTGGACTGGATTAAGAGCGGCCTTACGGACACAGATACGCAGTATTTT. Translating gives CATLDWIKSGLTDTDTQYF.

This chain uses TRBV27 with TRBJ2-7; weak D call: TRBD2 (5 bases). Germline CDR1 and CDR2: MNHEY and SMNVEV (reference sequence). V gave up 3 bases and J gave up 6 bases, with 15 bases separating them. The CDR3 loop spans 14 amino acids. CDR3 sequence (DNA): TGTGCCAGCAGTTTTGACATTGGGAGTATCGAGCAGTACTTC. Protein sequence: CASSFDIGSIEQYF.